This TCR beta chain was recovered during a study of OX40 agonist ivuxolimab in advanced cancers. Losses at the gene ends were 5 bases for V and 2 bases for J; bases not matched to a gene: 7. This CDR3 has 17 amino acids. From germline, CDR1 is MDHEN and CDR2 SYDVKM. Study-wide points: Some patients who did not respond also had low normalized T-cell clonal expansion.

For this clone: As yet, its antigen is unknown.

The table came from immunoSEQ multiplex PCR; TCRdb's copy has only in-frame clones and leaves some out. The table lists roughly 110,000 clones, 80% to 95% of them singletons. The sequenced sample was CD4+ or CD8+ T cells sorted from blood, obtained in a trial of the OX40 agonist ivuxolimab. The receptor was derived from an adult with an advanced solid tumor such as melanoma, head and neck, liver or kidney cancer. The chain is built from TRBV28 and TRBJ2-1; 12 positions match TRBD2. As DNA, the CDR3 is TGTGCCAGCAGTCCCCGACTAGCGGGAGTGGCCTACAATGAGCAGTTCTTC. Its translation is CASSPRLAGVAYNEQFF.